A single sample is the source of the 16 T cell receptor beta chains below, sequenced in a study of blood T cell repertoires in COVID-19. TCRdb's copy holds only in-frame clones and misses some; the assay was immunoSEQ multiplex PCR. The repertoire holds 250,000 or so clones, 88% seen once, with around 0.91% in the top ten. Sequencing used peripheral blood. The receptors stem from a woman between 40 and 55 years old who had recovered from COVID-19.

V and J are TRBV6-5 and TRBJ1-6, with D perhaps TRBD1 (6 bases). The V gene's germline CDR1 is MNHEY and CDR2 SVGAGI. Trimming pared 8 bases from V and 18 bases from J, leaving 17 bases between. The length of the CDR3 is 11 residues. The DNA of the CDR3 is TGTGCCAGCGGGGGCGACAGTGCCCACCACTTT. It is translated as CASGGDSAHHF.

This CDR3 is CASSARQENYGYTF. CDR3 bases: TGTGCCAGCAGTGCCCGACAGGAGAACTATGGCTACACCTTC. The genes are TRBV25-1 and TRBJ1-2; possibly TRBD1 for D (6 bases). V was pared by 4 bases and J by 2 bases, with 11 bases between. The CDR3 spans 14 residues. CDR1 MGHDK and CDR2 SYGVNS come from the germline V gene.

This rearrangement joins TRBV6-5 to TRBJ2-2; 8 nucleotides match TRBD2. The CDR3 spans 15 residues. The trim removed 5 bases at V and 2 bases at J, leaving 4 bases unmatched. CDR1 MNHEY and CDR2 SVGAGI come from the germline V gene. DNA of the CDR3: TGTGCCAGCAGTCGGGGGGGCGGAAACACCGGGGAGCTGTTTTTT. This encodes CASSRGGGNTGELFF.

The chain has TRBV5-5 and TRBJ1-5; 7 bases match TRBD1. There are 15 residues in the CDR3. Per germline, CDR1 SGHKS and CDR2 YYEKEE (reference sequence). J was trimmed by 3 bases and V by 1 base; bases with no gene match: 4. CDR3 nucleotide sequence: TGTGCCAGCAGCTTGAGGGGGACAGTCAATCAGCCCCAGCATTTT. This translates into CASSLRGTVNQPQHF.

The count of this clone is one. V usage is TRBV11-3 and J usage is TRBJ2-7; 12 nucleotides align to TRBD2. The CDR3 spans 15 residues. Germline V lookup: CDR1 SGHNT, CDR2 YENEEA. V lost 4 bases and J lost 12; bases outside the gene matches: 13. The chain's CDR3 is CASSSSSSGRAGLYV. CDR3 in DNA: TGTGCCAGCAGCTCCTCCTCTAGCGGGAGGGCCGGTTTGTACGTC.

With respect to this clone: The sample contains more than one DNA sequence encoding this CDR3. The chain uses TRBV9 and TRBJ1-3; D is possibly TRBD1 (6 bases). This CDR3 spans 15 amino acids. CDR1 is SGDLS, CDR2 YYNGEE, per germline. Trimming took 4 bases from V and 1 from J, leaving 12 bases between them. CDR3 nucleotides: TGTGCCAGCAGCCCAAGGGGGGGGTCTGGAAACACCATATATTTT. It translates to CASSPRGGSGNTIYF.

The V and J genes are TRBV5-1 and TRBJ2-7; 12 bases are a match to TRBD1. Unmatched junction bases numbered 1, after V lost 0 bases and J lost 6 bases. The germline V gene has CDR1 SGHRS and CDR2 YFSETQ. This CDR3 region has 14 residues. The CDR3 DNA follows: TGCGCCAGCAGCTTGGGGGACAGGGGGCGCGAGCAGTACTTC. It yields the protein CASSLGDRGREQYF. The complete variable domain, with remaining parts taken from reference TRBV5-1 and TRBJ2-7, reads KAGVTQTPRYLIKTRGQQVTLSCSPISGHRSVSWYQQTPGQGLQFLFEYFSETQRNKGNFPGRFSGRQFSNSRSEMNVSTLELGDSALYLCASSLGDRGREQYFGPGTRLTVT.

The chain couples TRBV6-5 to TRBJ1-6, with D possibly matching TRBD1 (5 bases). CDR1 and CDR2 from the germline V gene are MNHEY and SVGAGI. CDR3 length equals 14 residues. The V end was cut by 8 bases, the J end by 8 bases, with 16 bases between. CDR3 residues: CASGAGPGYSPLHF. The CDR3 region has the DNA TGTGCCAGCGGGGCCGGGCCCGGGTATTCACCCCTCCACTTT.

The chain has TRBV6-2 or TRBV6-3 and TRBJ2-1; 8 positions match TRBD2. The CDR3 extends over 13 amino acids. V shed 5 bases, J shed 12 bases, and the junction held 9 bases outside the gene matches. Germline CDR1 MNHEY, CDR2 SVGEGT. The CDR3 is CASSEGLGGGQFF. The CDR3 DNA reads as TGTGCCAGCAGTGAGGGACTAGGGGGAGGGCAGTTCTTC.

The chain employs TRBV10-3 and TRBJ2-5; 7 positions match TRBD2. The germline gives CDR1 ENHRY, CDR2 SYGVKD. After removal of 8 bases from V and 2 bases from J, the junction contained 2 bases not matched to a gene. The CDR3 runs to 12 residues. The CDR3 sequence is CAIGGGQETQYF. The CDR3 nucleotides are TGTGCCATCGGGGGGGGTCAAGAGACCCAGTACTTC.

The chain employs TRBV19 and TRBJ2-1, with 7 bases identical to TRBD1. Germline V lookup: CDR1 LNHDA, CDR2 SQIVND (reference sequence). This CDR3 spans 16 amino acids. V lost 1 base to trimming and J lost 3 bases; unmatched junction nucleotides: 6. CDR3 in amino acids: CASSIGARGRYNEQFF. The CDR3 DNA is TGTGCCAGTAGTATAGGCGCAAGGGGGCGCTACAATGAGCAGTTCTTC.

This CDR3 reads CASSQTGAVTSVGELFF. The DNA of the CDR3 is TGCGCCAGCAGCCAAACAGGGGCGGTCACTAGTGTCGGGGAGCTGTTTTTT. The chain joins TRBV4-1 to TRBJ2-2; TRBD1 aligns across 7 bases. CDR1 is MGHRA, CDR2 YSYEKL, per germline. Trimming at V came to 2 bases and at J to 7 bases, leaving 13 bases not matched to a gene. The length of the CDR3 is 17 residues.

The V gene is TRBV7-8, the J gene TRBJ2-1, with 7 bases that match TRBD1. Losses at the gene ends were 5 bases for V and 5 bases for J; bases not matched to a gene: 0. The CDR3 is made up of 12 amino acids. Germline loops: CDR1 SGHVS, CDR2 FQNEAQ. The CDR3 region has the DNA TGTGCCAGCAGCAGGGGGCACAATGAGCAGTTCTTC. Translation: CASSRGHNEQFF.

V and J are TRBV9 and TRBJ2-2; weak D call: TRBD1 (6 bases). This CDR3 contains 16 residues. V was shortened by 7 bases and J by 4 bases, with 20 bases between the two germline ends. The V gene's germline CDR1 is SGDLS and CDR2 YYNGEE. CDR3 DNA sequence: TGTGCCAGCGCCCTGGGGTCACAGGGCGCCACCGGGGAGCTGTTTTTT. Amino acid sequence: CASALGSQGATGELFF.

With respect to this clone: Compared with germline, one end of the junction differs, possibly owing to a read error. J is TRBJ1-5 and V is TRBV15; 10 positions agree with TRBD1. The germline gives CDR1 LNHNV, CDR2 YYDKDF (reference sequence). This CDR3 contains 19 residues. The CDR3, as DNA: TGTGCCACCAGCGGAGAGGGGACAGGGGAGGGGGATAGCAATCAGCCCCAGCATTTT. It specifies CATSGEGTGEGDSNQPQHF.

V and J are TRBV19 and TRBJ1-4, with 10 bases lining up with TRBD1. CDR1 is LNHDA and CDR2 is SQIVND in the germline V gene (reference sequence). The CDR3 runs to 15 residues. V lost 5 bases to trimming and J lost 3 bases; unmatched junction nucleotides: 3. CDR3 sequence reads: CASSGDRGPNEKLFF. The CDR3 nucleotides are TGTGCCAGTAGTGGGGACAGGGGACCTAATGAAAAACTGTTTTTT. The variable domain in full, completed from reference TRBV19 and TRBJ1-4, reads DGGITQSPKYLFRKEGQNVTLSCEQNLNHDAMYWYRQDPGQGLRLIYYSQIVNDFQKGDIAEGYSVSREKKESFPLTVTSAQKNPTAFYLCASSGDRGPNEKLFFGSGTQLSVL.